Here is one T cell receptor (beta chain) with its context. Its specificity is unknown. An end of the junction does not agree with germline; a read error may underlie this. This CDR3 comprises 14 residues. This sample is drawn from a study of tumor-infiltrating lymphocytes in primary liver carcinoma. Whole-study findings and limits: Tumor region pairs showed greater overlap than either tumor-adjacent or tumor-blood pairs did.

Unsorted whole blood served as the source of blood RNA, and germline DNA was extracted as well. With 500 to 650 ng total RNA as template and a constant-region primer, TCR beta cDNA was made. Slightly modified ARM-PCR, run as three nested multiplex PCR rounds, produced the TCR beta libraries. PCR rounds one and two used TRBV1-TRBV30 forward primers with a C-beta reverse primer for roughly 10 cycles each. MiXCR, applied by TCRdb to the multiplex PCR reads, yields one record per CDR3 protein. The sample shows 250,000 to 350,000 distinct CDR3 sequences, 58% of them seen only once. The material sequenced was peripheral blood. The receptor's source is a woman between 25 and 40 years old with primary liver carcinoma and hepatitis B virus infection. The chain recombines TRBV12-3 or TRBV12-4 with TRBJ1-2, with 9 bases lining up with TRBD1. The CDR3 DNA sequence: TGTGCCAGCAGTGAAGACAGGGGGTTCTATTGCTACACCTTC. Its translation is CASSEDRGFYCYTF.